This is a list of T cell receptor beta chains from one sample in a study of blood T cell repertoires in COVID-19. Some clones are missing from TCRdb's copy, which holds only in-frame ones; the method was immunoSEQ multiplex PCR. The data hold approximately 150,000 clones, with 84% observed a single time. Source material: PBMCs or T cells enriched from blood (not recorded which). These receptors came from a woman between 50 and 59 years old with acute COVID-19. Both conserved end residues are part of each CDR3. A D gene is named only where the DNA matches it firmly. The size entry is marked missing in some rows and otherwise reads once, few, many or a size class.

D gene,V gene,clone size,J gene,CDR3 protein,CDR3 DNA
NA,TRBV9,NA,TRBJ2-1,CASSPETYNEQFF,TGTGCCAGCAGCCCGGAGACCTACAATGAGCAGTTCTTC
TRBD1,TRBV23-1,many,TRBJ2-7,CASSQSGQDYEQYF,TGCGCCAGCAGTCAATCGGGACAGGACTACGAGCAGTACTTC
TRBD1,TRBV28,NA,TRBJ1-4,CASSYGQGREKLFF,TGTGCCAGCAGTTACGGACAGGGGAGGGAAAAACTGTTTTTT
TRBD1,TRBV18,few,TRBJ2-5,CASNNRGRQETQYF,TGTGCCAGCAACAACAGGGGGCGCCAAGAGACCCAGTACTTC
TRBD1,TRBV27,NA,TRBJ1-2,CATAALLRDRVPFYGYTF,TGTGCCACCGCTGCCCTCCTCCGGGACAGGGTGCCTTTTTATGGCTACACCTTC
TRBD1,TRBV29-1,few,TRBJ1-2,CSGGQNYGYTF,TGCAGCGGGGGACAGAACTATGGCTACACCTTC
NA,TRBV5-1,NA,TRBJ2-5,CASSFLQGTRTQYF,TGCGCCAGCAGCTTCCTACAGGGTACCAGGACCCAGTACTTC
TRBD2,TRBV29-1,NA,TRBJ2-7,CSVEDPGTSGSYEQYF,TGCAGCGTTGAAGACCCCGGGACTAGCGGTTCCTACGAGCAGTACTTC
NA,TRBV2,NA,TRBJ1-1,CASSDEFEGSSLGAFF,TGTGCCAGCAGTGATGAGTTCGAGGGAAGCTCACTGGGAGCTTTCTTT
NA,TRBV19,NA,TRBJ2-3,CASSILGRSTDTQYF,TGTGCCAGTAGTATTTTGGGGAGGAGCACAGATACGCAGTATTTT
NA,TRBV5-6,NA,TRBJ2-7,CASSLLGVEQYF,TGTGCCAGCAGCCTTCTAGGGGTCGAGCAGTACTTC
TRBD2,TRBV6-6,few,TRBJ2-1,CASSLSSGSISYNEQFF,TGTGCCAGCAGTCTAAGTAGCGGGAGTATTTCCTACAATGAGCAGTTCTTC
TRBD1,TRBV5-1,NA,TRBJ2-1,CASSSTGADAERGGQFF,TGCGCCAGCAGCTCTACAGGGGCGGACGCCGAAAGGGGTGGGCAGTTCTTC
NA,TRBV5-1,NA,TRBJ1-4,CASARWRAENEKLFF,TGCGCCAGCGCCCGGTGGCGGGCCGAGAATGAAAAACTGTTTTTT
TRBD1,TRBV9,few,TRBJ1-2,CASSVDRDYGYTF,TGTGCCAGCAGCGTGGACAGGGACTATGGCTACACCTTC
TRBD1,TRBV24-1,NA,TRBJ2-5,CATSDWTGGNQETQYF,TGTGCCACCAGTGATTGGACAGGGGGGAACCAAGAGACCCAGTACTTC
NA,TRBV19,NA,TRBJ1-1,CASSIALMEAFF,TGTGCCAGTAGTATCGCCCTAATGGAAGCTTTCTTT
TRBD1,TRBV19,NA,TRBJ1-1,CASSIDPLDRVGNTEAFF,TGTGCCAGTAGTATAGATCCCCTGGACAGGGTAGGGAACACTGAAGCTTTCTTT
TRBD2,TRBV11-3,NA,TRBJ2-3,CASSLGLAGVADTQYF,TGTGCCAGCAGCTTAGGACTAGCGGGAGTCGCAGATACGCAGTATTTT
NA,TRBV3-1/TRBV3-2,NA,TRBJ2-7,CASSLQDEQYF,TGTGCCAGCAGCCTGCAGGACGAGCAGTACTTC
NA,TRBV27,NA,TRBJ1-1,CASSFSMGPTNTEAFF,TGTGCCAGCAGTTTTTCGATGGGGCCAACGAACACTGAAGCTTTCTTT
TRBD2,TRBV11-2,NA,TRBJ2-1,CASSLGSSGRIANEQFF,TGTGCCAGCAGCTTAGGGTCTAGCGGGAGGATTGCAAATGAGCAGTTCTTC
NA,TRBV5-1,NA,TRBJ1-2,CASSIGTHVYGYTF,TGCGCCAGCAGCATCGGGACACATGTTTATGGCTACACCTTC
TRBD1,TRBV28,NA,TRBJ2-7,CASSDSRGLLYEQYF,TGTGCCAGCAGTGACAGCAGGGGGCTTCTCTACGAGCAGTACTTC
NA,TRBV20-1,NA,TRBJ2-3,CSASPGGGTDTQYF,TGCAGTGCTAGTCCAGGAGGGGGCACAGATACGCAGTATTTT
NA,TRBV6-1,NA,TRBJ2-7,CASSEAVDGRGEQYF,TGTGCCAGCAGTGAAGCGGTGGACGGGAGAGGGGAGCAGTACTTC
NA,TRBV24-1,NA,TRBJ1-2,CATSDSNSGYTF,TGTGCCACCAGTGATTCTAACTCTGGCTACACCTTC
NA,TRBV27,NA,TRBJ2-3,CASRRRETSTDTQYF,TGTGCCAGCAGGAGACGGGAGACGTCCACAGATACGCAGTATTTT